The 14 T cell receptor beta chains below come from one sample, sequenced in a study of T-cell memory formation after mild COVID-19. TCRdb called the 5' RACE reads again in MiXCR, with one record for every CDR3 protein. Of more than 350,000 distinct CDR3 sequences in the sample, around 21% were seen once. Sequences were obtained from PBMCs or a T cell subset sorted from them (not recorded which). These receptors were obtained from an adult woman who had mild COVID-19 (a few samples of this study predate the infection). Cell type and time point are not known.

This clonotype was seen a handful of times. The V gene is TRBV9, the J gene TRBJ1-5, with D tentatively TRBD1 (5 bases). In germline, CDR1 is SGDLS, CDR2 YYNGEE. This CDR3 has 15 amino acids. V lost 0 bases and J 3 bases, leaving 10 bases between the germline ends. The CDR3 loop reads CASSVEATVNQPQHF. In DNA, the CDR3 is TGTGCCAGCAGCGTAGAGGCGACAGTCAATCAGCCCCAGCATTTT.

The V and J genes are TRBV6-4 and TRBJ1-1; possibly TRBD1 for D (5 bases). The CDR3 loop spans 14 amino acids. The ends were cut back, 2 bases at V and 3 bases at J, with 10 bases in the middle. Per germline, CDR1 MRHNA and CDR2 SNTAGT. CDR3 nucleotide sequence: TGTGCCAGCAGTGACGGTGGGGACCACACTGAAGCTTTCTTT. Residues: CASSDGGDHTEAFF.

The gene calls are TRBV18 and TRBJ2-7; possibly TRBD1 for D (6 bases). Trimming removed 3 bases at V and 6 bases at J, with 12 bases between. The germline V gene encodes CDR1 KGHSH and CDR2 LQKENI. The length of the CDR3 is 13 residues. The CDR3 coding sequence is TGTGCCAGCTCACCGAACAGGGTAGGCGAGCAGTACTTC. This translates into CASSPNRVGEQYF.

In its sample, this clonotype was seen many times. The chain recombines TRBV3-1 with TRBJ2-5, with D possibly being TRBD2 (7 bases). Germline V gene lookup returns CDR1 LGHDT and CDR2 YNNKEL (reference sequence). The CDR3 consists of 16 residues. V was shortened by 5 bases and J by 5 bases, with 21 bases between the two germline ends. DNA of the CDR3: TGTGCCAGCAGCTTCCGGGGGGCCAGGTCCGGGGAGACCCAGTACTTC. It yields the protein CASSFRGARSGETQYF.

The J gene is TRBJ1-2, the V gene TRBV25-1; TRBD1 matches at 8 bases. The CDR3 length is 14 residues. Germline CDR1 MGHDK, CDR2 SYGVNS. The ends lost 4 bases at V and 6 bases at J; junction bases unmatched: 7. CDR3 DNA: TGTGCCAGCAGTGCCCCGGACAGGGCAAATGGCTACACCTTC. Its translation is CASSAPDRANGYTF.

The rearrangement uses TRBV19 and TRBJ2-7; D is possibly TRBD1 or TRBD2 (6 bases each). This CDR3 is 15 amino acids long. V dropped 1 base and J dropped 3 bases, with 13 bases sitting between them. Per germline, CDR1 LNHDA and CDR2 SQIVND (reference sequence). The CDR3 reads CASSIVQGTGYEQYF. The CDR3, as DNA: TGTGCCAGTAGTATAGTCCAGGGGACTGGCTACGAGCAGTACTTC.

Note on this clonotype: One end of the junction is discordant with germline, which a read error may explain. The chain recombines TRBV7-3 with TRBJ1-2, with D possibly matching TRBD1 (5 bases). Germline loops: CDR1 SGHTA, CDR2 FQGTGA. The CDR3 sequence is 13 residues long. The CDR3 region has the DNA TGTGCCAGCAGATTAAGTGGGGCTGGAGGCTACACCTTC. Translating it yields CASRLSGAGGYTF. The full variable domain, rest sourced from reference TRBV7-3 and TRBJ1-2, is GAGVSQTPSNKVTEKGKYVELRCDPISGHTALYWYRQSLGQGPEFLIYFQGTGAADDSGLPNDRFFAVRPEGSVSTLKIQRTERGDSAVYLCASRLSGAGGYTFGSGTRLTVV.

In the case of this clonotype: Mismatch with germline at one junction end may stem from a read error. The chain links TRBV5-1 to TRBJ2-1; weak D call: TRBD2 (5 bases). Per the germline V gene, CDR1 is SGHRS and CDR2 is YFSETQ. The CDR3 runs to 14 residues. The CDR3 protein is CVSSPSGGYNEQFF. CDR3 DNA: TGCGTCAGCAGCCCCTCCGGAGGCTACAATGAGCAGTTCTTC.

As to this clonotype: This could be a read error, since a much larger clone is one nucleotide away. Here the CDR3 reads CASSSSGTGYAEKYF. The CDR3 bases are TGCGCCAGCAGCTCCTCCGGGACAGGGTATGCCGAGAAGTACTTC. This chain links TRBV5-1 with TRBJ2-7; 9 bases align to TRBD1. This CDR3 spans 15 amino acids. From germline, CDR1 is SGHRS and CDR2 YFSETQ.

The CDR3 DNA reads TGCAGTGCTAGTAAGTCAGACAGCGGCAGCAATCAGCCCCAGCATTTT. Translated: CSASKSDSGSNQPQHF. The V gene is TRBV20-1, the J gene TRBJ1-5, with a possible D match to TRBD1 (5 bases). Germline lookup yields CDR1 DFQATT and CDR2 SNEGSKA (reference sequence). V was cut by 3 bases and J by 1 base, with 16 bases left in between. The CDR3 is made up of 16 amino acids.

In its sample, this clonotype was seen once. CDR3 region: CASTGGWADTQYF. CDR3 coding DNA: TGTGCCAGCACCGGGGGATGGGCAGATACGCAGTATTTT. The chain links TRBV6-5 to TRBJ2-3; the D gene is possibly TRBD2 (6 bases). The CDR3 spans 13 residues. The germline V gene encodes CDR1 MNHEY and CDR2 SVGAGI. The V gene lost 7 bases and the J gene lost 4 bases, with 12 bases spanning the gap.

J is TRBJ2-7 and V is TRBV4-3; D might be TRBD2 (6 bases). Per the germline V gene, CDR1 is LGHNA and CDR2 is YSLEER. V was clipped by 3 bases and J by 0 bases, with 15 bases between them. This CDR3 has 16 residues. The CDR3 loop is CASSHALPGSSYEQYF. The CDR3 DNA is TGCGCCAGCAGCCACGCCTTACCCGGGAGCTCCTACGAGCAGTACTTC.

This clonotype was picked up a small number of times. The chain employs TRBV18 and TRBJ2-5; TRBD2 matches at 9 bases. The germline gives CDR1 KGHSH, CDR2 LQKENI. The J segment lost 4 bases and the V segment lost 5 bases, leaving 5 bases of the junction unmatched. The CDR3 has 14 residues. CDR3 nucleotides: TGTGCCAGCTCAGTCTCAGCGGGGGGAGAGACCCAGTACTTC. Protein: CASSVSAGGETQYF.

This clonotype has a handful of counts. CDR3 nucleotides: TGTGCCACCAGCAGAGATCGGGTTTCCCTTGACGAGCAGTACTTC. This translates into CATSRDRVSLDEQYF. The genes are TRBV15 and TRBJ2-7; D remains unclear. From germline, CDR1 is LNHNV and CDR2 YYDKDF (reference sequence). This CDR3 is 15 amino acids long. The ends were cut back, 0 bases at V and 5 bases at J, with 14 bases in the middle.